The 19 T cell receptor beta chains below were found in one sample sequenced in a study of blood T cell repertoires in COVID-19. This table comes from immunoSEQ multiplex PCR, and its TCRdb copy is limited to in-frame clones, with some not included. The sample includes tens of thousands of clones, approximately 90% of them seen just once. Specimen: peripheral blood. These receptor sequences come from a woman aged 50 to 65 with active or convalescent COVID-19.

V is TRBV5-1 and J is TRBJ1-2; 8 bases fit TRBD1. CDR1 is SGHRS and CDR2 is YFSETQ in the germline V gene. This CDR3 is built from 13 residues. V trimming: 4 bases; J trimming: 4 bases; junction bases outside the gene matches: 3. CDR3 sequence: CASSKGQAYGYTF. For the CDR3, the DNA is TGCGCCAGCAGCAAGGGACAGGCCTATGGCTACACCTTC.

The rearrangement uses TRBV25-1 and TRBJ1-2; D perhaps matches TRBD1 (5 bases). Trimming removed 5 bases from V and 7 bases from J, with 14 bases in between. Germline CDR1 MGHDK, CDR2 SYGVNS. This CDR3 has 13 residues. In nucleotides, the CDR3 is TGTGCCAGCAGTTTCAACACAGGTGCTGGCTACACCTTC. Amino acid sequence: CASSFNTGAGYTF.

J is TRBJ1-2 and V is TRBV6-5; D is uncertain. V lost 3 bases to trimming and J lost 0 bases, with 2 bases between them. Germline loops: CDR1 MNHEY, CDR2 SVGAGI. There are 12 residues in the CDR3. Here the CDR3 reads CASSYTNYGYTF. The CDR3 DNA sequence: TGTGCCAGCAGTTATACTAACTATGGCTACACCTTC.

CDR3 sequence reads: CAGEAAGGRGDTQYF. The DNA for the CDR3 is TGTGCCGGAGAGGCAGCGGGGGGGCGTGGAGATACGCAGTATTTT. This chain uses TRBV30 with TRBJ2-3, with TRBD2 identical over 10 bases. The germline V gene has CDR1 GTSNPN and CDR2 SVGIG (reference sequence). The J segment lost 5 bases and the V segment lost 8 bases, leaving 13 bases of the junction unmatched. The CDR3 loop spans 15 amino acids.

Remarks on this clone: A junction end diverges from the germline sequence, so it may reflect a read error. The chain uses TRBV11-3 and TRBJ1-1; 8 bases are shared with TRBD1. The CDR3 loop spans 12 amino acids. Germline CDR1 reads SGHNT; CDR2 reads YENEEA. DNA of the CDR3: TGTGCCAGCAGCACTGGACAGGGTCCGGTCAAATTT. Protein: CASSTGQGPVKF.

The chain links TRBV6-1 to TRBJ2-7; TRBD2 aligns across 13 bases. This CDR3 is built from 18 residues. J was trimmed by 0 bases and V by 4 bases; bases with no gene match: 9. Germline CDR1 MNHNS, CDR2 SASEGT. CDR3 sequence: CASSVMTSGGLSSYEQYF. The CDR3 DNA is TGTGCCAGCAGTGTTATGACTAGCGGGGGGTTAAGCTCCTACGAGCAGTACTTC.

The V call is TRBV3-1 (or the pseudogene TRBV3-2), the J call TRBJ2-7; D is undetermined. This CDR3 contains 13 residues. Per the germline V gene, CDR1 is LGHDT and CDR2 is YNNKEL (reference sequence). The ends were cut back, 4 bases at V and 6 bases at J, with 13 bases in the middle. As DNA, the CDR3 is TGTGCCAGCAGCCCCCGGGTAGTACGCGAGCAGTACTTC. It codes for CASSPRVVREQYF.

In its sample, this clone was seen once. The V and J genes are TRBV7-2 and TRBJ2-2, with a weak D call TRBD2 (6 bases). The V end lost 1 base, the J end lost 1 base, and 19 bases lay between the germline ends. The CDR3 consists of 19 residues. CDR1 is SGHTA and CDR2 is FQGNSA in the germline V gene. For the CDR3, the DNA is TGTGCCAGCAGCTTAGTTTATCCTAAGGCCGGGGGGAACACCGGGGAGCTGTTTTTT. It is translated as CASSLVYPKAGGNTGELFF.

The chain couples TRBV14 to TRBJ1-2; 7 nucleotides line up with TRBD1. Germline V gene data show CDR1 as SGHDN and CDR2 as FVKESK. This CDR3 has 14 residues. Unmatched junction bases numbered 6, after V lost 5 bases and J lost 3 bases. CDR3 coding DNA: TGTGCCAGCAGCTTGAGACAGGGCCACTATGGCTACACCTTC. This sequence encodes CASSLRQGHYGYTF.

The chain has TRBV4-3 and TRBJ1-2, with D perhaps TRBD1 (6 bases). V was cut by 0 bases and J by 7 bases, with 12 bases left in between. Germline CDR1 LGHNA, CDR2 YSLEER. The CDR3 is made up of 14 amino acids. The CDR3 protein is CASSQEGQGFGYTF. CDR3 nucleotides: TGCGCCAGCAGCCAAGAAGGGCAGGGGTTTGGCTACACCTTC.

V is TRBV6-5 and J is TRBJ2-5; D possibly corresponds to TRBD2 (6 bases). The CDR3 has 13 residues. V lost 4 bases and J 5 bases, leaving 11 bases between the germline ends. Germline CDR1 is MNHEY and CDR2 is SVGAGI. CDR3 amino acids: CASSSPGTETQYF. The DNA of the CDR3 is TGTGCCAGCAGTTCCCCGGGGACTGAGACCCAGTACTTC.

The gene calls are TRBV18 and TRBJ1-4; 7 positions match TRBD1. Germline V lookup: CDR1 KGHSH, CDR2 LQKENI. J gave up 6 bases and V 1 base, and 11 bases lay outside the gene matches. The CDR3 consists of 17 residues. CDR3 in amino acids: CASSPRFSRQGHEKLFF. The CDR3 DNA reads as TGTGCCAGCTCACCACGGTTCAGCCGACAGGGCCATGAAAAACTGTTTTTT. The complete variable domain, with remaining parts taken from reference TRBV18 and TRBJ1-4, reads NAGVMQNPRHLVRRRGQEARLRCSPMKGHSHVYWYRQLPEEGLKFMVYLQKENIIDESGMPKERFSAEFPKEGPSILRIQQVVRGDSAAYFCASSPRFSRQGHEKLFFGSGTQLSVL.

This clone was recorded a few times. V gene TRBV7-6 combines with J gene TRBJ2-2; 9 bases align to TRBD1. This CDR3 contains 16 residues. The J segment lost 4 bases and the V segment lost 1 base, leaving 4 bases of the junction unmatched. Germline assignment: CDR1 SGHVS and CDR2 FNYEAQ. The CDR3 here is CASSLGGQGSTGELFF. Written as DNA, the CDR3 is TGTGCCAGCAGCTTAGGCGGACAGGGGTCCACCGGGGAGCTGTTTTTT.

CDR3 sequence: CASSPWTGSNTEAFF. As DNA, the CDR3 is TGTGCCAGCTCACCCTGGACAGGGTCGAACACTGAAGCTTTCTTT. This chain joins TRBV18 and TRBJ1-1; 8 nucleotides match TRBD1. The germline V gene has CDR1 KGHSH and CDR2 LQKENI. Trimming removed 3 bases from V and 1 base from J; junction bases left unmatched: 4. The CDR3 runs 15 residues.

The J gene is TRBJ2-5, the V gene TRBV11-1, with TRBD1 as a possible D gene (6 bases). This CDR3 contains 13 residues. V was cut by 3 bases and J by 4 bases, with 9 bases left in between. CDR1 and CDR2 (germline): SGHAT, FQDESV (reference sequence). The CDR3 bases are TGTGCCAGCAGCTTCAGGGGCGGAGAGACCCAGTACTTC. Translation gives CASSFRGGETQYF.

The chain couples TRBV7-2 to TRBJ1-1; D ambiguous. Trimming took off 5 bases at V and 2 bases at J, with 15 bases between the two ends. Germline values: CDR1 SGHTA, CDR2 FQGNSA. The CDR3 is 15 amino acids. The CDR3 sequence: CASSDRSAGNTEAFF. DNA for the CDR3: TGTGCCAGCAGCGATAGGTCGGCGGGAAACACTGAAGCTTTCTTT.

The chain carries TRBV27 and TRBJ2-2; possible D gene TRBD2, 6 bases. The CDR3 sequence is 15 residues long. Between the trimmed V and J ends, which lost 6 bases and 3 bases, there was a span of 14 bases. Germline lookup yields CDR1 MNHEY and CDR2 SMNVEV (reference sequence). The CDR3 loop is CASSPWRGDTGELFF. The CDR3 bases are TGTGCCAGCAGCCCGTGGCGGGGAGACACCGGGGAGCTGTTTTTT.

This chain links TRBV6-1 with TRBJ1-5; D ambiguous. Trimming pared 0 bases from V and 9 bases from J, leaving 12 bases between. Per germline, CDR1 MNHNS and CDR2 SASEGT. The CDR3 totals 14 residues. The CDR3 sequence: CASSEAPGLWPQHF. The CDR3 nucleotides are TGTGCCAGCAGTGAAGCGCCGGGTTTATGGCCCCAGCATTTT.

The sample holds one count of this clone. The CDR3 protein is CATSRSRTGINTEAFF. The CDR3 nucleotides read TGTGCCACCAGCAGATCCCGGACAGGGATTAACACTGAAGCTTTCTTT. The chain is built from TRBV15 and TRBJ1-1; 8 bases are a match to TRBD1. Per germline, CDR1 LNHNV and CDR2 YYDKDF (reference sequence). The J segment lost 2 bases and the V segment lost 2 bases, leaving 7 bases of the junction unmatched. The CDR3 extends over 16 amino acids.